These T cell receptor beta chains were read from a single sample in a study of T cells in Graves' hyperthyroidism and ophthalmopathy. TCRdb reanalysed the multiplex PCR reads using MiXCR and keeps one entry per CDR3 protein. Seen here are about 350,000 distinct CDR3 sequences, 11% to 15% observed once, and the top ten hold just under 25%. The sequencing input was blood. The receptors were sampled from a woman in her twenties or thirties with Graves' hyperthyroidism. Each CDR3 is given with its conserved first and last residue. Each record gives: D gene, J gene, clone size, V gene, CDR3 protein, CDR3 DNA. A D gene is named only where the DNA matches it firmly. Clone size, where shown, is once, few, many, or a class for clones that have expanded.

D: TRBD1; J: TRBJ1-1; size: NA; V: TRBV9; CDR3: CASSGGPRGQMNTEAFF; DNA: TGTGCCAGCAGCGGGGGCCCCCGGGGACAGATGAACACTGAAGCTTTCTTT
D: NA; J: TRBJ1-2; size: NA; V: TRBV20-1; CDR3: CSASSGTHNYGYTF; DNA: TGCAGTGCTAGTAGTGGGACCCATAACTATGGCTACACCTTC
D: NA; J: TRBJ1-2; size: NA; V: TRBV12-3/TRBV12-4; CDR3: CASSAQGDYGYTF; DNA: TGTGCCAGCAGCGCCCAAGGGGACTATGGCTACACCTTC
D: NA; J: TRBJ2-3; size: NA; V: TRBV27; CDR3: CPSSSTGAARLQYF; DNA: TGTCCCAGCAGTTCCACGGGAGCTGCCAGGTTGCAGTATTTT
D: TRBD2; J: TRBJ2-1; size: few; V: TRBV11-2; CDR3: CASSSTSGIEQFF; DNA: TGTGCCAGCAGCTCGACTAGCGGGATTGAGCAGTTCTTC
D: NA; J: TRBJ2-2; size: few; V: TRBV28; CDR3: CASSLRDGTRELFF; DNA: TGTGCCAGCAGTTTAAGGGACGGCACCAGGGAGCTGTTTTTT
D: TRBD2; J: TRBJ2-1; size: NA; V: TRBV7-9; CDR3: CASSPRRLGRGNEQFF; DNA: TGTGCCAGCAGCCCGCGACGACTAGGGAGGGGCAATGAGCAGTTCTTC
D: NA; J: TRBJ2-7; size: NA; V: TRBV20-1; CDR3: CSVGSSYEQYF; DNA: TGCAGTGTTGGGAGCTCCTACGAGCAGTACTTC
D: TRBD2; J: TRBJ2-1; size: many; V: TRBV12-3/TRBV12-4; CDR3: CASSLWREGLVEQFF; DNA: TGTGCCAGCAGTTTATGGCGGGAGGGCCTAGTAGAGCAGTTCTTC
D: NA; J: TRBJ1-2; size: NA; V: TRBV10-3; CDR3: CAITPTGRNYGYTF; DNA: TGTGCCATCACGCCCACAGGCAGGAACTATGGCTACACCTTC
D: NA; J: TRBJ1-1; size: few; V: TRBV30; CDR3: CAWSLGTTGRPTEAFF; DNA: TGTGCCTGGAGTTTGGGGACAACAGGGAGACCCACTGAAGCTTTCTTT
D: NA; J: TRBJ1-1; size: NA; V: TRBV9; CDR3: CASSATGSNWAEAFF; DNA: TGTGCCAGCAGCGCCACCGGGTCAAATTGGGCTGAAGCTTTCTTT
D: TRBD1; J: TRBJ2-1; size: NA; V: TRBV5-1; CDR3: CASSLTGGRYNEQFF; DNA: TGCGCCAGCAGCTTGACAGGGGGACGGTACAATGAGCAGTTCTTC
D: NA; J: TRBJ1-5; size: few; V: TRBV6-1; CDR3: CASSEAVGSEVQPQHF; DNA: TGTGCCAGCAGTGAAGCGGTCGGGTCGGAGGTTCAGCCCCAGCATTTT
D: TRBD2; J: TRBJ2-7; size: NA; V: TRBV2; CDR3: CASSDATSGYQQYF; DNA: TGTGCCAGCAGTGATGCAACTAGCGGTTACCAGCAGTACTTC
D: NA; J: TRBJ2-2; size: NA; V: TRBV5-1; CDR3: CASQSGTSFGGELFF; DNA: TGCGCCAGCCAATCCGGGACTTCCTTTGGCGGGGAGCTGTTTTTT
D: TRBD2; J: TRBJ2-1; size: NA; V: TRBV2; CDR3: CASSPLAGLAGEQFF; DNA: TGTGCCAGCAGCCCACTAGCGGGCCTCGCCGGTGAGCAGTTCTTC
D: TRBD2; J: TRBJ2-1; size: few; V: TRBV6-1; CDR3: CASSSSGVYNEQFF; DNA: TGTGCCAGCAGTTCCAGCGGGGTCTACAATGAGCAGTTCTTC
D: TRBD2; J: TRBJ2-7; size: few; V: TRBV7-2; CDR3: CASSALRYGTSGRTEQYF; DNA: TGTGCCAGCAGCGCGCTCCGGTATGGGACTAGCGGGAGAACCGAGCAGTACTTC
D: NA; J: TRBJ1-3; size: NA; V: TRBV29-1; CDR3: CSVDGGGNTIYF; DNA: TGCAGCGTTGACGGGGGGGGAAACACCATATATTTT
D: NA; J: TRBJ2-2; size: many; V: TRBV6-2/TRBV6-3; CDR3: CASSYLPVRWGREGTGELFF; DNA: TGTGCCAGCAGTTACTTACCCGTCCGGTGGGGGCGGGAAGGCACCGGGGAGCTGTTTTTT
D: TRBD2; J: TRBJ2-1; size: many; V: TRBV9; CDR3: CASSVVTSGSSYNEQFF; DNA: TGTGCCAGCAGCGTAGTGACTAGCGGGAGTTCCTACAATGAGCAGTTCTTC
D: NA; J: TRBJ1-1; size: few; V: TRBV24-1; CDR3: CATSDLKNTEAFF; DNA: TGTGCCACCAGTGATTTGAAGAACACTGAAGCTTTCTTT
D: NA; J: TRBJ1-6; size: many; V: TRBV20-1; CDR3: CSAGEGDYNSPLHF; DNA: TGCAGTGCTGGAGAAGGTGACTATAATTCACCCCTCCACTTT
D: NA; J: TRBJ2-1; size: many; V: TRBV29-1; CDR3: CSVEDLFRYEQFF; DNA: TGCAGCGTTGAAGACCTGTTCCGTTATGAGCAGTTCTTC
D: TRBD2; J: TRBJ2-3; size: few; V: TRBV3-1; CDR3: CASSQDAAGGRAIDTQYF; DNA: TGTGCCAGCAGCCAAGATGCGGCTGGCGGGAGGGCAATAGATACGCAGTATTTT
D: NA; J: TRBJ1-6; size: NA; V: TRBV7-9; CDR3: CASSLGRSVAPLHF; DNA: TGTGCCAGCAGCTTAGGCAGATCCGTGGCTCCCCTCCACTTT
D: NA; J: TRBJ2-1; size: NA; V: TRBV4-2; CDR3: CASSQRGALAYNEQFF; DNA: TGTGCCAGCAGCCAAAGGGGGGCACTCGCGTACAATGAGCAGTTCTTC
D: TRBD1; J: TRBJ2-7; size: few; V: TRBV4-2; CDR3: CASSQDRTGSYEQYF; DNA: TGTGCCAGCAGCCAAGATCGGACAGGGTCCTACGAGCAGTACTTC
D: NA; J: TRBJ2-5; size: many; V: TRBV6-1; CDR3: CASMGGVETQYF; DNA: TGTGCCAGCATGGGGGGAGTAGAGACCCAGTACTTC
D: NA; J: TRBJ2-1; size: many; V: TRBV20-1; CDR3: CSGGRENEQFF; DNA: TGCAGTGGCGGGCGCGAGAATGAGCAGTTCTTC
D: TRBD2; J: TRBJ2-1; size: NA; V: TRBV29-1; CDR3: CSVVGTSGRGNEQFF; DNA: TGCAGCGTTGTAGGGACTAGCGGGAGGGGCAATGAGCAGTTCTTC
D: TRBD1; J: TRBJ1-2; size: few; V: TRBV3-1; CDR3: CASSPLDRGYGYTF; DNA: TGTGCCAGCAGCCCTTTGGACAGGGGGTATGGCTACACCTTC
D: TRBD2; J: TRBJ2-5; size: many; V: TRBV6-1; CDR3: CASSEVAGEKETQYF; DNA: TGTGCCAGCAGTGAAGTAGCGGGAGAGAAAGAGACCCAGTACTTC
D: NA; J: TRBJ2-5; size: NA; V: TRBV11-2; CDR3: CASSFGQGMKETQYF; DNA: TGTGCCAGCAGCTTTGGGCAGGGGATGAAAGAGACCCAGTACTTC
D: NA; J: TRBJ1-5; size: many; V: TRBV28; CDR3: CASRVWSNQPQHF; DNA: TGTGCCAGCAGGGTATGGAGCAATCAGCCCCAGCATTTT
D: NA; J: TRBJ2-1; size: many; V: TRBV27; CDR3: CASSLNFYNEQFF; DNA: TGTGCCAGCAGTTTAAACTTTTACAATGAGCAGTTCTTC
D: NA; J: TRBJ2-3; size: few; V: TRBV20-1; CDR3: CSARLRDVADTQYF; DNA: TGCAGTGCTAGATTGCGGGATGTCGCAGATACGCAGTATTTT
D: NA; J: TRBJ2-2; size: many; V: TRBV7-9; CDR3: CASSLRDLLGELFF; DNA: TGTGCCAGCAGCCTCCGGGACTTGCTCGGGGAGCTGTTTTTT
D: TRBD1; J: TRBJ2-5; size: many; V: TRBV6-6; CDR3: CASSYAPGGHETQYF; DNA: TGTGCCAGCAGTTACGCCCCAGGGGGCCATGAGACCCAGTACTTC
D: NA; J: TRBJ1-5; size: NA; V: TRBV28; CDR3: CASSFPVRENQPQHF; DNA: TGTGCCAGCAGTTTCCCAGTCCGCGAAAATCAGCCCCAGCATTTT
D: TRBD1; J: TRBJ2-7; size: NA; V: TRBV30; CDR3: CAWRRTGTYEQYF; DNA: TGTGCCTGGAGACGGACAGGTACCTACGAGCAGTACTTC
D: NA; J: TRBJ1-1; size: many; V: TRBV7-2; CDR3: CASSLDPGSTEAFF; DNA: TGTGCCAGCAGCTTAGATCCAGGGAGCACTGAAGCTTTCTTT
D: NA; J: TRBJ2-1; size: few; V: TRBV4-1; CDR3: CASSQEDGYNEQFF; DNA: TGCGCCAGCAGCCAAGAGGACGGATACAATGAGCAGTTCTTC
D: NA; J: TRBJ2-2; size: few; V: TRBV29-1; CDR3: CSVEDPRMGTGELFF; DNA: TGCAGCGTTGAAGATCCTAGGATGGGGACCGGGGAGCTGTTTTTT
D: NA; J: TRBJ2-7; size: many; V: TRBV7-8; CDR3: CASSQRGSGNSYEQYF; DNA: TGTGCCAGCAGTCAGCGAGGGAGCGGTAACTCCTACGAGCAGTACTTC
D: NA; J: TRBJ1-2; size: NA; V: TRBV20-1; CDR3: CSARPRGQIGRPYGYTF; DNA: TGCAGTGCTAGACCCCGGGGCCAAATAGGGCGGCCTTATGGCTACACCTTC
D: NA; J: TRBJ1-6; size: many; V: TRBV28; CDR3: CASSFGRPSPLHF; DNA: TGTGCCAGCAGTTTCGGGCGGCCTTCACCCCTCCACTTT
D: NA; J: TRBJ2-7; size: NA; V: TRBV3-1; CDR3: CASSQDFVTADYEQYF; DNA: TGTGCCAGCAGCCAAGATTTTGTGACAGCTGACTACGAGCAGTACTTC
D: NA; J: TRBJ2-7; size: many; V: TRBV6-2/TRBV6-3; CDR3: CASSYGVSGGAKSLTTYEQYF; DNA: TGTGCCAGCAGTTACGGGGTGAGTGGAGGGGCTAAATCCCTTACAACCTACGAGCAGTACTTC
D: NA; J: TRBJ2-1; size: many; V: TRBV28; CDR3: CASSDGPYNEQFF; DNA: TGTGCCAGCAGCGATGGGCCCTACAATGAGCAGTTCTTC
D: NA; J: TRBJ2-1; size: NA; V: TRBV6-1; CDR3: CASSEARVSYNEQFF; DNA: TGTGCCAGCAGTGAAGCGCGCGTTTCCTACAATGAGCAGTTCTTC
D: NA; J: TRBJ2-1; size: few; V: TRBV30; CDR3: CAWIPPGPINEQFF; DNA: TGTGCCTGGATCCCCCCGGGCCCCATAAATGAGCAGTTCTTC
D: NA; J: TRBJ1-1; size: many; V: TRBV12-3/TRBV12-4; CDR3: CASSPGSTEAFF; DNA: TGTGCCAGCAGCCCTGGGAGTACTGAAGCTTTCTTT
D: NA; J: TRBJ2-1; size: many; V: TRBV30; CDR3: CAWSGREQFF; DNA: TGTGCCTGGTCCGGGCGTGAGCAGTTCTTC
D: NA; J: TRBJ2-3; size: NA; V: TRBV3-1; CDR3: CASSQSGRGPQDTQYF; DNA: TGTGCCAGCAGCCAATCGGGCAGGGGCCCACAGGATACGCAGTATTTT
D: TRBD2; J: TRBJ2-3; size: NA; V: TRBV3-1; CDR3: CASSQAGGPGNTQYF; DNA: TGTGCCAGCAGCCAAGCGGGAGGGCCGGGGAATACGCAGTATTTT
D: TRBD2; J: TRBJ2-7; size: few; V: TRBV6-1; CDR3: CASSLTSGNSYEQYF; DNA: TGTGCCAGCAGTTTAACTAGCGGGAACTCCTACGAGCAGTACTTC